This T cell receptor (beta chain) was identified in a study of T cell responses to AZD1222 COVID-19 vaccine. The study's findings and limits: Spike was spanned by vaccine-associated CD4 TCRs, with dominance at 160-218 and 743-854.

Libraries were prepared by immunoSEQ multiplex PCR; TCRdb keeps only in-frame clonotypes and omits some of them. The sample shows about 150,000 clones, around 90% of them seen only once. As concerns this clone: What it recognizes is unknown.

Germline lookup yields CDR1 SQVTM and CDR2 ANQGSEA. The CDR3 runs 13 residues. Germline trimming cut 7 bases from V and 0 bases from J; bases unmatched to any gene: 5. V usage is TRBV29-1 and J usage is TRBJ1-1; 7 nucleotides line up with TRBD1. The clonotype originates from an adult in good health. Sequencing used peripheral blood, obtained on day 0 of AZD1222 vaccination. CDR3 nucleotides: TGCAGCGCTCGACAGGGCATGAACACTGAAGCTTTCTTT. Translation: CSARQGMNTEAFF.